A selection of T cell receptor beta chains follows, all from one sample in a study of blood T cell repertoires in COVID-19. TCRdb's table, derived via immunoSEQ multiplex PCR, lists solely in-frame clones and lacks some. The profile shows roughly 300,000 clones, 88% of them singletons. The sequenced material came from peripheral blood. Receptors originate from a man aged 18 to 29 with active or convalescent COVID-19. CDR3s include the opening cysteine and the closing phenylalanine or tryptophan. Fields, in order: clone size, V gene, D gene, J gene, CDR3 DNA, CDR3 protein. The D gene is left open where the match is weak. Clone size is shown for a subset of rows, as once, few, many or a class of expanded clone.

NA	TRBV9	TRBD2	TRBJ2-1	TGTGCCAGCAGCGTTCACGCGGCGGGGGGGCTTTATGAGCAGTTCTTC	CASSVHAAGGLYEQFF
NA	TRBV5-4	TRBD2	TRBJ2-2	TGTGCCAGCAGCCCCTCGGGGCTAGCGGGGAACACCGGGGAGCTGTTTTTT	CASSPSGLAGNTGELFF
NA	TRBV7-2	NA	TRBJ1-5	TGTGCCAGCAGCTTAAGAGCGGGCAATCAGCCCCAGCATTTT	CASSLRAGNQPQHF
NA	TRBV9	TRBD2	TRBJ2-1	TGTGCCAGCAGCGTCCCTCGAGCGGGGGGCTCCTACAATGAGCAGTTCTTC	CASSVPRAGGSYNEQFF
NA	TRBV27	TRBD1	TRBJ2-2	TGTGCCAGCAGTTGGACAGGGGGGTCCGGGGAGCTGTTTTTT	CASSWTGGSGELFF
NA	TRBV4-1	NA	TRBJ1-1	TGCGCCAGCAGCCAAGTGCCCTATGAAAAAGAAGCTTTCTTT	CASSQVPYEKEAFF
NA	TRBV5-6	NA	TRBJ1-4	TGTGCCAGCAGCCTGGAGGAGGTAGCTGAAAAACTGTTTTTT	CASSLEEVAEKLFF
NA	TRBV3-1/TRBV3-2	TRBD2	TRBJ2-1	TGTGCCAGCAGCCAAGGGGGAGCGGGGAAACTCAATGAGCAGTTCTTC	CASSQGGAGKLNEQFF
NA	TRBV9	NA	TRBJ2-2	TGTGCCAGCAGCGTAGGGCACGGGGAGCTGTTTTTT	CASSVGHGELFF
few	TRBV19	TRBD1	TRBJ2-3	TGTGCCAGTAGTACGAAGGACAGGGGGCGTGGAGATACGCAGTATTTT	CASSTKDRGRGDTQYF
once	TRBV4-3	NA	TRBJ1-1	TGCGCCAGCAGCCAAGGCAGGCATATGAACACTGAAGCTTTCTTT	CASSQGRHMNTEAFF
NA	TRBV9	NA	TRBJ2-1	TGTGCCAGCGGTCAAGGCGGGGGCCTAGAGAATGAGCAGTTCTTC	CASGQGGGLENEQFF
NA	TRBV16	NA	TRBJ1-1	TGTGCCAGCAGCCAAGGGACGGGACAAGACATGAACACTGAAGCTTTCTTT	CASSQGTGQDMNTEAFF
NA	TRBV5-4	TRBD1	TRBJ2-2	TGTGCCAGCAGTTACGGGACAGCCAACACCGGGGAGCTGTTTTTT	CASSYGTANTGELFF
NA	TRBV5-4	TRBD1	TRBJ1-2	TGTGCCAGCAGCCCTGACAGGGACCGGATAAACTATGGCTACACCTTC	CASSPDRDRINYGYTF
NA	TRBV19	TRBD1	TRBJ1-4	TGTGCCAGTAGTTGGAAACAGGGGTCTCTACGTGAAAAACTGTTTTTT	CASSWKQGSLREKLFF
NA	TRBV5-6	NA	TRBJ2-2	TGTGCCAGCAGCTTCCTACTCACCGGGGAGCTGTTTTTT	CASSFLLTGELFF
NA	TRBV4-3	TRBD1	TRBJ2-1	TGCGCCAGCAGCCTGACAGGGGCTAATGAGCAGTTCTTC	CASSLTGANEQFF
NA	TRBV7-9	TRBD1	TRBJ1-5	TGTGCCAGCAGCTCCGACAGGGGAGATCAGCCCCAGCATTTT	CASSSDRGDQPQHF
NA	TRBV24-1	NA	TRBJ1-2	TGTGCCACCAGTGGAGCCTCGGGAGGCTACACCTTC	CATSGASGGYTF
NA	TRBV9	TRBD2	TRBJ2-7	TGTGCCAGCAGCGTAACTAGCGGGGGGAGGAGCGAGCAGTACTTC	CASSVTSGGRSEQYF
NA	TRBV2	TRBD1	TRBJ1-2	TGTGCCAGACAGGGGGTTAACTATGGCTACACCTTC	CARQGVNYGYTF
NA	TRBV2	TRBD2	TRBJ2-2	TGTGCCAGCAGATCAACGGGGGGGCCCAACACCGGGGAGCTGTTTTTT	CASRSTGGPNTGELFF
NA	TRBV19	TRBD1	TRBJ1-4	TGTGCCAGTAGTACAAGATTCGACAGGGTGACTAATGAAAAACTGTTTTTT	CASSTRFDRVTNEKLFF
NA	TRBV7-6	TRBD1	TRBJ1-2	TGTGCCAGCAGCCGAAGGACAGGGGGGAGGACTAACTATGGCTACACCTTC	CASSRRTGGRTNYGYTF
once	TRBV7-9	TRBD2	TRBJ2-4	TGTGCCAGCAGCTCGACTAGCGGGGGGGCCGAAAACATTCAGTACTTC	CASSSTSGGAENIQYF
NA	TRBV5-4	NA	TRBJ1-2	TGTGCCAGCAGCCCACCGGGGGGGGCCAACTATGGCTACACCTTC	CASSPPGGANYGYTF
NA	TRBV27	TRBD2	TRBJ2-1	TGTGCCAGCAGTTTATATGGGCGGGGGATTTACAATGAGCAGTTCTTC	CASSLYGRGIYNEQFF
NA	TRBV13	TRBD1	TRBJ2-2	TGTGCCAGCAGCTCAAACCCGGGACAGATAAACACCGGGGAGCTGTTTTTT	CASSSNPGQINTGELFF
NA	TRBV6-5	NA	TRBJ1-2	TGTGCCAGCAGTTACTCGAGAGAGCCTACCTATGGCTACACCTTC	CASSYSREPTYGYTF
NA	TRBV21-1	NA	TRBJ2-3	TGTGCCAGCAGCAATGGCCTGGACAGGAGCCGGGCTAGCGGGGATCGGGGCACAGATACGCAGTATTTT	CASSNGLDRSRASGDRGTDTQYF
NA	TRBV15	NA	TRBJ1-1	TGTGCCACCAGCGCTCGGACCGACAGTTTCACTGAAGCTTTCTTT	CATSARTDSFTEAFF
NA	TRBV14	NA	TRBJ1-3	TGTGCCAGCAGCCAAGATTGGGGGCCTGGAAACACCATATATTTT	CASSQDWGPGNTIYF
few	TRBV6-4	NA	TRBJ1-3	TGTGCCAGCAGTGACTCGACTAAGCCCGGAAACACCATATATTTT	CASSDSTKPGNTIYF
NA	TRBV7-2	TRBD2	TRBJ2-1	TGTGCCAGCAGCTTGACTATAGCGGGGGTCGCGGGCAATGAGCAGTTCTTC	CASSLTIAGVAGNEQFF
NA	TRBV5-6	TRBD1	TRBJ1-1	TGTGCCAGCAGCTGGGGGACAGGCCGAAGCACTGAAGCTTTCTTT	CASSWGTGRSTEAFF
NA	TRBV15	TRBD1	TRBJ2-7	TGTGCCACCAGCAGCGGGGACAGGGTTTCCGAGCAGTACTTC	CATSSGDRVSEQYF
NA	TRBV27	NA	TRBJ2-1	TGTGCCAGCAGTTCGACAGGTTTTAATGAGCAGTTCTTC	CASSSTGFNEQFF
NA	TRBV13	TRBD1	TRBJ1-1	TGTGCCAGCAGCAAATCCGGGACAGGGATATCTGAAGCTTTCTTT	CASSKSGTGISEAFF
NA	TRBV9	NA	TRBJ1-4	TGTGCCAGCAGCTTACAAACAGGGCGGAATGAAAAACTGTTTTTT	CASSLQTGRNEKLFF